Listed here are 7 T cell receptor beta chains from one sample, sequenced in a study of T cells in Graves' hyperthyroidism and ophthalmopathy. RNA transcripts served as the template for amplifying TCR beta CDR3 regions. TCR CDR3 regions were first amplified by RT-PCR with HTBI primers. TCRdb used MiXCR to reprocess the multiplex PCR reads, holding one entry per CDR3 protein. Of a few hundred thousand distinct CDR3 sequences listed, approximately 44% are singletons. Sample: peripheral blood or thyroid tissue (not recorded which). The receptor source for this set is a woman aged 18-29 years with Graves' hyperthyroidism.

This clonotype was seen ten or more times. The chain employs TRBV2 and TRBJ2-7; 9 nucleotides align to TRBD1. Germline CDR1 SNHLY, CDR2 FYNNEI. The V and J ends lost 5 bases and 1 base, in that order; junction bases with no gene match: 9. The CDR3 loop spans 16 amino acids. CDR3 sequence reads: CASSQTGTGRSYEQYF. As DNA, the CDR3 is TGTGCCAGCAGTCAGACCGGGACAGGGAGGTCCTACGAGCAGTACTTC.

CDR3 loop: CSVTDPGSYEQYF. As DNA, the CDR3 is TGCAGCGTCACTGACCCGGGGAGCTACGAGCAGTACTTC. V is TRBV29-1 and J is TRBJ2-7, with D perhaps TRBD2 (5 bases). This CDR3 has 13 residues. Per germline, CDR1 SQVTM and CDR2 ANQGSEA. The V end lost 6 bases, the J end lost 3 bases, and 15 bases lay between the germline ends.

This clonotype came up many times. The J gene is TRBJ1-2, the V gene TRBV20-1, with no clear D. V was cut by 2 bases and J by 0 bases, with 10 bases left in between. The CDR3 runs 14 residues. Germline-derived CDR1 and CDR2 are DFQATT and SNEGSKA (reference sequence). Here the CDR3 reads CSARRQPTNYGYTF. For the CDR3, the DNA is TGCAGTGCTAGACGGCAGCCGACTAACTATGGCTACACCTTC.

At least ten counts were recorded for this clonotype. This chain joins TRBV29-1 and TRBJ1-1; no clear D. Trimming pared 7 bases from V and 1 base from J, leaving 10 bases between. CDR1 is SQVTM, CDR2 ANQGSEA, per germline. This CDR3 has 12 residues. In DNA form, the CDR3 reads TGCAGCGGACGGGGTTGGAACACTGAAGCTTTCTTT. As protein: CSGRGWNTEAFF.

This clonotype was detected ten times or more. This chain connects TRBV24-1 to TRBJ2-2; D remains unclear. The CDR3 consists of 12 residues. Germline-derived CDR1 and CDR2 are KGHDR and SFDVKD. Trimming removed 3 bases from V and 14 bases from J, with 12 bases in between. The CDR3 loop reads CATSDNPPELFF. The DNA for the CDR3 is TGTGCCACCAGTGATAACCCCCCGGAACTGTTTTTT.

Concerning this clonotype itself: A much larger clone lies one base from this, so it may be a read error. The chain carries TRBV5-8 and TRBJ2-7; 7 bases line up with TRBD1. The CDR3 covers 13 residues. CDR1 SGHTS and CDR2 YDEGEE come from the germline V gene. The CDR3, as DNA: TGTACCAGCGAGAGGGACAGTACCTACGAGCAGTACTTC. This gives the protein CTSERDSTYEQYF.

This clonotype has at least ten counts. The chain uses TRBV13 and TRBJ1-1; D is perhaps TRBD1 (5 bases). V lost 6 bases to trimming and J lost 4 bases, with 15 bases between them. In germline, CDR1 is PRHDT, CDR2 FYEKMQ (reference sequence). CDR3 size: 14 residues. This CDR3 reads CASSHRSRTTEAFF. The CDR3 coding sequence is TGTGCCAGCAGTCACAGGTCCAGGACCACTGAAGCTTTCTTT.